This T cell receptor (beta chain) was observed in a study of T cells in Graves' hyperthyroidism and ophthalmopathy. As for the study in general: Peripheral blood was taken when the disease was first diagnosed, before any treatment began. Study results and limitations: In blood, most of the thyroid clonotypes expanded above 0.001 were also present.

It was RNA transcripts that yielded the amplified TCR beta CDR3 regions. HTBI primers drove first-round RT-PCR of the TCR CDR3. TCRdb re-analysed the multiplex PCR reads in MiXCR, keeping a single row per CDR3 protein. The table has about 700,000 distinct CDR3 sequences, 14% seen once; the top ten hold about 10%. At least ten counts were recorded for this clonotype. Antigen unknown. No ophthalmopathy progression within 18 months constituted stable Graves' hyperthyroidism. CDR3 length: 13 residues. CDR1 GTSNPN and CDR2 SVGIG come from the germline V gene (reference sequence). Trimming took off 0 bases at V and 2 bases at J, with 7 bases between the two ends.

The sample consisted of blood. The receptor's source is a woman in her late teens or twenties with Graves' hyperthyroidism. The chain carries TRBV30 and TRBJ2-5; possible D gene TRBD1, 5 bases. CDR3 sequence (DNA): TGTGCCTGGAGTGTTGACAGTCAAGAGACCCAGTACTTC. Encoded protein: CAWSVDSQETQYF.